The present TCR beta chain was sequenced within a study of PD-L1 blockade in urothelial cancer. The germline V gene encodes CDR1 SEHNR and CDR2 FQNEAQ (reference sequence). With 8 bases removed from V and 3 bases from J, the gap between germline ends came to 16 bases. This CDR3 comprises 14 residues. TCRdb's table, derived via immunoSEQ multiplex PCR, lists solely in-frame clones and lacks some. There are about 82,000 clones in the sample; about 81% occur only once, and 8% to 9.5% lies in the top ten. This specimen consisted of PBMCs, obtained around atezolizumab (anti-PD-L1) treatment. The receptor comes from a man in his sixties or seventies with urothelial cancer. This chain connects TRBV7-9 to TRBJ1-1; no firm D call. The DNA for the CDR3 is TGTGCCAGCTCCTCTTGGGCGCACGACACTGAAGCTTTCTTT. Translation: CASSSWAHDTEAFF. The complete variable domain, with remaining parts taken from reference TRBV7-9 and TRBJ1-1, reads DTGVSQNPRHKITKRGQNVTFRCDPISEHNRLYWYRQTLGQGPEFLTYFQNEAQLEKSRLLSDRFSAERPKGSFSTLEIQRTEQGDSAMYLCASSSWAHDTEAFFGQGTRLTVV.